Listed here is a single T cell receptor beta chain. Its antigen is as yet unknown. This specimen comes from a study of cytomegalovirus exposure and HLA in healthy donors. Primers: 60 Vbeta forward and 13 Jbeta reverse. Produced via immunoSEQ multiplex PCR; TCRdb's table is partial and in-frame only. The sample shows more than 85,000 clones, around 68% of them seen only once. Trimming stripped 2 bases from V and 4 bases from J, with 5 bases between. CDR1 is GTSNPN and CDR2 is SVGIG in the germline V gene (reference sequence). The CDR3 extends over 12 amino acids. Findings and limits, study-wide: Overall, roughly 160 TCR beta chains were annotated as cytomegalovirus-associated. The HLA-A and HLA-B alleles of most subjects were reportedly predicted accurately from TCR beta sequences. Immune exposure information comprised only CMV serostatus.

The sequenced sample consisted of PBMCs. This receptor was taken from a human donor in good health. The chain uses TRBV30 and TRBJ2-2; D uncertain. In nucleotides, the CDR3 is TGTGCCTGGAGTCCCGGCACCGGGGAGCTGTTTTTT. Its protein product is CAWSPGTGELFF.